The 22 T cell receptor beta chains in this list originate from one sample, sequenced in a study of cytotoxic CD8 clonotypes in ibrutinib-treated CLL (TCRdb year 2021). Libraries were built with the immunoSEQ multiplex PCR assay. What TCRdb holds here is the immuneACCESS table cut down to in-frame rearrangements. Part of the clones is not present; checked against another copy, under half of the missing clones reflect an unresolved V gene, and the others are unexplained. The sample records some 150,000 clones, around 76% of which are singletons. 5.1% of the sample lies in the top ten. Reading the label with the study, this specimen's time point is: around 25 months on ibrutinib. Source: PBMCs, taken after 24 months of ibrutinib treatment. The receptors come from a human donor with chronic lymphocytic leukemia.

Turning to this clone: A much more abundant neighbour one base away suggests this may be a read error. Other nucleotide sequences from this sample produce the same CDR3. The genes are TRBV5-6 and TRBJ2-7, with D possibly called TRBD1 or TRBD2 (6 bases each). Germline V gene lookup returns CDR1 SGHDT and CDR2 YYEEEE. CDR3 size: 14 residues. V lost 0 bases and J 7 bases, leaving 14 bases between the germline ends. CDR3 DNA: TGTGCCAGCAGCTTGGGGCTGGGGGCGGGGGAGCAGTACTTC. As protein: CASSLGLGAGEQYF.

The chain links TRBV7-2 to TRBJ2-3; 8 nucleotides match TRBD2. The ends lost 6 bases at V and 2 bases at J; junction bases unmatched: 4. The germline V gene encodes CDR1 SGHTA and CDR2 FQGNSA. This CDR3 contains 14 residues. The CDR3 DNA is TGTGCCAGCAGGGCTGGACTAGCCACAGATACGCAGTATTTT. Translated: CASRAGLATDTQYF.

In this sample, this clone turned up a few times. This rearrangement joins TRBV7-2 to TRBJ2-4; D uncertain. Germline V lookup: CDR1 SGHTA, CDR2 FQGNSA. Trimming pared 1 base from V and 6 bases from J, leaving 10 bases between. This CDR3 is built from 14 residues. In DNA form, the CDR3 reads TGTGCCAGCAGCTTAGTAGGCTCCTCAAACATTCAGTACTTC. Translating gives CASSLVGSSNIQYF. Complete variable domain (other parts from reference TRBV7-2 and TRBJ2-4): GAGVSQSPSNKVTEKGKDVELRCDPISGHTALYWYRQSLGQGLEFLIYFQGNSAPDKSGLPSDRFSAERTGGSVSTLTIQRTQQEDSAVYLCASSLVGSSNIQYFGAGTRLSVL.

This clone was picked up a small number of times. One end of the junction is discordant with germline, which a read error may explain. The chain couples TRBV29-1 to TRBJ2-2, with no clear D. Germline V gene data show CDR1 as SQVTM and CDR2 as ANQGSEA. The length of the CDR3 is 13 residues. The CDR3 DNA reads as TGCACCGTTGGGGTTTCGAACACCGGGGAGCTGTTTTTT. Translation gives CTVGVSNTGELFF.

The gene calls are TRBV28 and TRBJ1-2; D is undetermined. The CDR3 spans 15 residues. The germline V gene encodes CDR1 MDHEN and CDR2 SYDVKM. V gave up 3 bases and J gave up 9 bases, with 20 bases separating them. Here the CDR3 DNA reads TGTGCCAGCAGTTTGGGTGGGTCGGCGCTTGGGCGCTACACCTTC. Translating it yields CASSLGGSALGRYTF.

The V gene is TRBV6-1, the J gene TRBJ2-7; the match to TRBD2 covers 11 bases. V lost 8 bases to trimming and J lost 4 bases; unmatched junction nucleotides: 16. This CDR3 is 17 amino acids long. The germline CDR1 and CDR2 sequences are MNHNS and SASEGT. The DNA of the CDR3 is TGTGCCAGCGGTGTCTCGAGCGGACTAGCGGGTCGGTACGAGCAGTACTTC. Translated, it gives CASGVSSGLAGRYEQYF.

The chain is built from TRBV7-3 and TRBJ2-3, with unresolved D. The CDR3 contains 14 residues. V dropped 2 bases and J dropped 6 bases, with 12 bases sitting between them. Germline loops: CDR1 SGHTA, CDR2 FQGTGA. The CDR3 region has the DNA TGTGCCAGCAGCTTACTACCAGCACCTGATACGCAGTATTTT. Protein: CASSLLPAPDTQYF.

The chain employs TRBV6-5 and TRBJ2-5; TRBD2 agrees at 7 bases. The germline V gene has CDR1 MNHEY and CDR2 SVGAGI. The CDR3 loop spans 15 amino acids. V gave up 6 bases and J gave up 2 bases; unmatched junction bases: 9. The CDR3 DNA reads TGTGCCAGCAGCCGGGGAGGGAGCACTCAAGAGACCCAGTACTTC. It codes for CASSRGGSTQETQYF.

Concerning this clone itself: The junction shows a germline mismatch at one end, possibly a read error. J is TRBJ2-1 and V is TRBV5-1; 9 bases agree with TRBD2. CDR1 and CDR2 from the germline V gene are SGHRS and YFSETQ. This CDR3 region has 15 residues. CDR3 DNA: TGCGCCAGCAGCTTGGAGGGCCGCAGCGGGAGGACTACGGTCTTC. It specifies CASSLEGRSGRTTVF.

This chain links TRBV7-2 with TRBJ2-2, with 11 bases lining up with TRBD2. CDR1 SGHTA and CDR2 FQGNSA come from the germline V gene. The length of the CDR3 is 15 residues. Trimming took 5 bases from V and 7 from J; bases not matched to a gene: 6. CDR3 residues: CASSLLAGGGGELFF. The CDR3 nucleotides read TGTGCCAGCAGCCTGCTAGCGGGAGGTGGCGGGGAGCTGTTTTTT.

This clone was observed a few times. The chain links TRBV27 to TRBJ2-1; the D gene is possibly TRBD1 (5 bases). In germline, CDR1 is MNHEY, CDR2 SMNVEV (reference sequence). CDR3 length equals 15 residues. V was shortened by 3 bases and J by 3 bases, with 12 bases between the two germline ends. The CDR3 spells CASSFEAGLYNEQFF. DNA for the CDR3: TGTGCCAGCAGTTTTGAGGCAGGGCTCTACAATGAGCAGTTCTTC.

This clone was observed at least ten times. The V and J genes are TRBV10-2 and TRBJ2-5; TRBD2 is a possible D gene (6 bases). V lost 4 bases and J 7 bases, leaving 13 bases between the germline ends. This CDR3 is built from 13 residues. Looked up from germline, CDR1 is WSHSY and CDR2 is SAAADI. The CDR3: CASSGGAGWTQYF. DNA for the CDR3: TGCGCCAGCAGTGGGGGCGCGGGGTGGACCCAGTACTTC.

CDR3 in amino acids: CASSYNRDFFQPQHF. The CDR3 DNA sequence: TGTGCCAGCAGTTACAACAGGGACTTTTTTCAGCCCCAGCATTTT. The chain uses TRBV6-5 and TRBJ1-5, with D maybe TRBD1 (6 bases). Germline CDR1 MNHEY, CDR2 SVGAGI. The V end lost 2 bases, the J end lost 6 bases, and 14 bases lay between the germline ends. CDR3 length: 15 residues.

By proportion, this clone is medium-sized. The CDR3 sequence: CASSQQGGDQPQHF. The CDR3 DNA follows: TGTGCCAGCAGTCAGCAGGGCGGGGATCAGCCCCAGCATTTT. The chain carries TRBV6-6 and TRBJ1-5, with D maybe TRBD1 (5 bases). From germline, CDR1 is MNHNY and CDR2 SVGAGI (reference sequence). V shed 5 bases and J shed 5 bases, with 13 bases lying between them. The CDR3 length is 14 residues.

V usage is TRBV7-2 and J usage is TRBJ1-2; D gene uncertain. V lost 2 bases and J 6 bases, leaving 7 bases between the germline ends. In germline, CDR1 is SGHTA, CDR2 FQGNSA. The CDR3 covers 12 residues. CDR3 bases: TGTGCCAGCAGCTTATATCCGGATGGCTACACCTTC. Its translation is CASSLYPDGYTF.

In nucleotides, the CDR3 is TGTGCCAGCAGTTTCCAGACAGGGATCGCCTACGAGCAGTACTTC. This sequence encodes CASSFQTGIAYEQYF. The gene calls are TRBV27 and TRBJ2-7; 7 nucleotides match TRBD1. This CDR3 is 15 amino acids long. Germline V CDR1 and CDR2: MNHEY, SMNVEV (reference sequence). Germline trimming cut 3 bases from V and 2 bases from J; bases unmatched to any gene: 7.

Only one count was recorded for this clone. The genes are TRBV2 and TRBJ1-2, with D hard to call. Between the trimmed V and J ends, which lost 9 bases and 4 bases, there was a span of 21 bases. The CDR3 covers 15 residues. Looked up from germline, CDR1 is SNHLY and CDR2 is FYNNEI. CDR3 amino acids: CARGSRILGFYGYTF. The CDR3 DNA follows: TGTGCCAGGGGGTCTCGGATTCTGGGGTTCTATGGCTACACCTTC.

The chain recombines TRBV9 with TRBJ2-1, with 7 bases lining up with TRBD2. With 1 base clipped from V and 9 bases from J, the junction kept 19 bases outside the gene matches. This CDR3 has 18 residues. Per the germline V gene, CDR1 is SGDLS and CDR2 is YYNGEE. CDR3 sequence: CASSVFSVFPTLAVEQFF. CDR3 DNA sequence: TGTGCCAGCAGCGTATTTTCCGTCTTCCCTACCCTAGCGGTTGAGCAGTTCTTC.

About this clone itself: This sample includes further DNA sequences coding for the same CDR3. V gene TRBV18 combines with J gene TRBJ2-5; TRBD1 matches at 7 bases. The ends lost 3 bases at V and 1 base at J; junction bases unmatched: 2. This CDR3 contains 14 residues. CDR1 KGHSH and CDR2 LQKENI come from the germline V gene. In nucleotides, the CDR3 is TGTGCCAGCTCACCGGGACAGACCCAAGAGACCCAGTACTTC. Its translation is CASSPGQTQETQYF.

This clone was seen a few times. This chain connects TRBV6-5 to TRBJ1-5, with 9 bases fitting TRBD1. The CDR3 consists of 14 residues. The ends lost 8 bases at V and 3 bases at J; junction bases unmatched: 5. Germline-derived CDR1 and CDR2 are MNHEY and SVGAGI. CDR3 residues: CASRGTGPNQPQHF. Here the CDR3 DNA reads TGTGCCAGCCGGGGGACAGGGCCCAATCAGCCCCAGCATTTT.

The chain is built from TRBV7-2 and TRBJ2-7; 8 nucleotides agree with TRBD2. Germline CDR1 is SGHTA and CDR2 is FQGNSA. J was trimmed by 6 bases and V by 4 bases; bases with no gene match: 11. This CDR3 spans 15 amino acids. The CDR3 nucleotides are TGTGCCAGCAGCTCCATAGCGGGACCGGTCGCCGAGCAGTACTTC. Protein: CASSSIAGPVAEQYF. Looking up the rest from reference TRBV7-2 and TRBJ2-7 gives the full variable domain: GAGVSQSPSNKVTEKGKDVELRCDPISGHTALYWYRQSLGQGLEFLIYFQGNSAPDKSGLPSDRFSAERTGGSVSTLTIQRTQQEDSAVYLCASSSIAGPVAEQYFGPGTRLTVT.

The chain recombines TRBV6-1 with TRBJ1-1, with a tentative D call TRBD1 (6 bases). The germline gives CDR1 MNHNS, CDR2 SASEGT. This CDR3 is 13 amino acids long. Trimming left V 4 bases short and J 5 bases short, with 11 bases between. CDR3: CASSGGAWTEAFF. In DNA, the CDR3 is TGTGCCAGCAGTGGGGGGGCATGGACTGAAGCTTTCTTT.